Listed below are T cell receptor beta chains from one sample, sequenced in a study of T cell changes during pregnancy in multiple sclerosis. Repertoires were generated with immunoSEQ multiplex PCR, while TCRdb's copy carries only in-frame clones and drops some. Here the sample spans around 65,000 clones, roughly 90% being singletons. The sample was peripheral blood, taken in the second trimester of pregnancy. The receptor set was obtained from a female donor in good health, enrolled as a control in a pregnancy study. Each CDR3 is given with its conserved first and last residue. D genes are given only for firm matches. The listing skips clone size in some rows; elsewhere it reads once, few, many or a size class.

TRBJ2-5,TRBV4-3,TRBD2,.,TGCGCCAGCAGCCAAGGAGCCCTAGCGGGGAAAAAAGAGACCCAGTACTTC,CASSQGALAGKKETQYF
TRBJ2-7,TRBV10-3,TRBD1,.,TGTGCCATTCGGACAGGTCTAACCTACGAGCAGTACTTC,CAIRTGLTYEQYF
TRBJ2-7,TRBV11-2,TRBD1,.,TGTGCCAGCAGCGGCCGGGACAGCCTGTACGAGCAGTACTTC,CASSGRDSLYEQYF
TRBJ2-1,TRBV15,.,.,TGTGCCACCAGCAGAGCATGGGGTCAGGGAAGTTACAATGAGCAGTTCTTC,CATSRAWGQGSYNEQFF
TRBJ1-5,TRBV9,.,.,TGTGCCAGCAGCCCTCGCGGGGTCAATCAGCCCCAGCATTTT,CASSPRGVNQPQHF
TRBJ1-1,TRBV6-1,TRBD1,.,TGTGCCAGCAGTGACAGGGGGTCCCGGGACACTGAAGCTTTCTTT,CASSDRGSRDTEAFF
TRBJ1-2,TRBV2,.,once,TGTGCCAGCAGTGAGTCGCCCCGCCCAATATCGGGGGGCTACACCTTC,CASSESPRPISGGYTF
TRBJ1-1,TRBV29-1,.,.,TGCAGCGCCCAAGGAGCTGCTATTGAAGCTTTCTTT,CSAQGAAIEAFF
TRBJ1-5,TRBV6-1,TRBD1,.,TGTGCCAGCATAAGACAGGGGGCCAATCAGCCCCAGCATTTT,CASIRQGANQPQHF
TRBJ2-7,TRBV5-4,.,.,TGTGCCCCGAGAGGACAGCCTTCCTACGAGCAGTACTTC,CAPRGQPSYEQYF
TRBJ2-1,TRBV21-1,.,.,TGTGCCAGCAGCAATTCAGGGGCGAACTCCTACAATGAGCAGTTCTTC,CASSNSGANSYNEQFF
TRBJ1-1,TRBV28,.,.,TGTGCCAGCAGTTTATACCCTCGGTCCGGGGGTAACACTGAAGCTTTCTTT,CASSLYPRSGGNTEAFF
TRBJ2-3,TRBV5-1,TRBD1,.,TGCGCCAGCAGCCCCCCCCCTGACAGGGAAAGGTTACACACAGATACGCAGTATTTT,CASSPPPDRERLHTDTQYF
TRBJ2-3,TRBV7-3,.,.,TGTGCCAGCAGCGCCTTAGCGTCTAGCACAGATACGCAGTATTTT,CASSALASSTDTQYF
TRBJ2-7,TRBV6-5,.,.,TGTGCCAGCAGTTACGGCGGGGAGGCCTACGAGCAGTACTTC,CASSYGGEAYEQYF
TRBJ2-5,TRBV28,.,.,TGTGCCAGCAGTTTATCGGGGGAGGAGACCCAGTACTTC,CASSLSGEETQYF
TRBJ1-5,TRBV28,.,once,TGTGCCAGCAGTCCCGGGGGGTACAATCAGCCCCAGCATTTT,CASSPGGYNQPQHF
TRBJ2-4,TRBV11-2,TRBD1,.,TGTGCCAGCAGCTTAGATACAGGGGTAGCCAAAAACATTCAGTACTTC,CASSLDTGVAKNIQYF
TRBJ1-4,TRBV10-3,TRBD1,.,TGTGCCAACACGGGACAGCTTAATGAAAAACTGTTTTTT,CANTGQLNEKLFF
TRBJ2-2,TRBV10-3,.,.,TGTGCCATCAGGGGGGGTTTCACCGGGGAGCTGTTTTTT,CAIRGGFTGELFF
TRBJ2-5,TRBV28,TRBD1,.,TGTGCCAGCAGTCAACAGGGGGCTGTCCGCCAAGAGACCCAGTACTTC,CASSQQGAVRQETQYF
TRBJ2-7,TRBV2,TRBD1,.,TGTGCCAGCAAAGACGAGGGACAGGGGAATTTGGAGCAGTACTTC,CASKDEGQGNLEQYF
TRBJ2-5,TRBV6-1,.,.,TGTGCCAGCATCAAGGACTGGCAAGAGACCCAGTACTTC,CASIKDWQETQYF
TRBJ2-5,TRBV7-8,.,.,TGTGCCAGCAGCTCGGGAGAGGGGTGGGCAGAGACCCAGTACTTC,CASSSGEGWAETQYF
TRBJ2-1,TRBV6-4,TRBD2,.,TGTGCCAGCAGTGAGGGTCTAGCGGGAGTAAATGAGCAGTTCTTC,CASSEGLAGVNEQFF
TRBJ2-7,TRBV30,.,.,TGTGCCTGGAGCGCCCCTCCCCGGGACATCTACGAGCAGTACTTC,CAWSAPPRDIYEQYF
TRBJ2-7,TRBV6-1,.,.,TGTGCCAGCACACCCACAGGGACCTCCTACGAGCAGTACTTC,CASTPTGTSYEQYF
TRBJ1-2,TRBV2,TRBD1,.,TGTGCCAGCAGTGCTAACGGACAGGGGATCAAAGGCTACACCTTC,CASSANGQGIKGYTF
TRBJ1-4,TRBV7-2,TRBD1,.,TGTGCCAGCAGCTCGGGACAGGGGGCTAAAAAACTGTTTTTT,CASSSGQGAKKLFF
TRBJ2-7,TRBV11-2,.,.,TGTGCCAGCAGCCCCGGTTTATCGAGTTACGAGCAGTACTTC,CASSPGLSSYEQYF
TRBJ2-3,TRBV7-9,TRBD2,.,TGTGCCAGCAGCTTAACTAGCGGGACCCCTAGCACAGATACGCAGTATTTT,CASSLTSGTPSTDTQYF
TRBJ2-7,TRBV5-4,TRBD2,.,TGTGCCACCCGAGCGGGGGGGCCCTACGAGCAGTACTTC,CATRAGGPYEQYF
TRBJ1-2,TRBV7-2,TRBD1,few,TGTGCCAGCAGTTCGACAGGGCCCGTCTATGGCTACACCTTC,CASSSTGPVYGYTF
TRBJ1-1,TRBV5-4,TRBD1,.,TGTGCCAGCAGCCACACAGGGGAAAACACTGAAGCTTTCTTT,CASSHTGENTEAFF
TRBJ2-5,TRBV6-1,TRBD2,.,TGTGCCTCCGGGGTATGGGAGGGGGAGACCCAGTACTTC,CASGVWEGETQYF
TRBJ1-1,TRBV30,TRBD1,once,TGTGCCTGGAGCGCAAGACAGGGCTCCACTGAAGCTTTCTTT,CAWSARQGSTEAFF
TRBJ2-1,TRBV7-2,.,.,TGTGCCAGCAGCTTAGGCCTAGCCGGTGAGCAGTTCTTC,CASSLGLAGEQFF
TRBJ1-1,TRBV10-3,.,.,TGTGCCATCAGTGAGACAGGGGAAGCTTTCTTT,CAISETGEAFF
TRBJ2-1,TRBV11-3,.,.,TGTGCCAGCAGCAACGCTGGCGGTGGGACTTACAATGAGCAGTTCTTC,CASSNAGGGTYNEQFF
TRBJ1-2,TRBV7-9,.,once,TGTGCCAGCAGCTTAGCAGAAGAGAACTACACCTTC,CASSLAEENYTF
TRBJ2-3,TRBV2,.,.,TGTGCCAGCAGGAAGGCGGGGGCCACAGATACGCAGTATTTT,CASRKAGATDTQYF
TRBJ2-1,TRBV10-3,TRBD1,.,TGTGCCATCCAAAGTCGGGACAGGGGATACAATGAGCAGTTCTTC,CAIQSRDRGYNEQFF
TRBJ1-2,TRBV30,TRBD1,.,TGTGCCTGGAGTTTCGGGACAGCCTATGGCTACACCTTC,CAWSFGTAYGYTF
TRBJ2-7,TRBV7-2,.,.,TGTGCCAGCAGCTTAGAGGCAGGGCCCTACGAGCAGTACTTC,CASSLEAGPYEQYF
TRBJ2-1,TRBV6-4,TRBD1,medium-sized,TGTGCCAGCGGGCAGGGGGCTGGAGGTGAGCAGTTCTTC,CASGQGAGGEQFF